This is a list of T cell receptor beta chains from one sample in a study of technical replicates of blood from several donors. Here immunoSEQ multiplex PCR was the method, and the copy in TCRdb shows in-frame clones only, minus some. The sample consists of approximately 70,000 clones, roughly 92% of them appearing once. The sequenced sample consisted of T cells isolated from PBMCs. The receptors stem from a human donor in good health. CDR3s include the opening cysteine and the closing phenylalanine or tryptophan. Each record gives: V gene, clone size, CDR3 protein. Clone sizes are given selectively: once, few, many, or a class where the clone is expanded.

TRBV5-4 | NA | CASSLRGEVAGELFF
TRBV18 | NA | CASSPPNKPKQYF
TRBV6-1 | NA | CASSETWSYNEQFF
TRBV9 | NA | CASSAIASTDTQYF
TRBV13 | NA | CASSLGLAGGLTDTQYF
TRBV7-6 | NA | CASSLVGQLSTEAFF
TRBV10-3 | NA | CAISLTDTQYF
TRBV5-1 | NA | CASSLFSGGADEQFF
TRBV25-1 | NA | CASSEPGPGNTIYF
TRBV28 | NA | CASSSDRVRSNQPQHF
TRBV5-4 | NA | CASSFSGTSSEQYF
TRBV5-1 | NA | CASSLGLGLAGGNEQFF
TRBV7-8 | once | CASSLWGTAYEQYF
TRBV5-1 | NA | CASSLGAFQVYNEQFF
TRBV29-1 | NA | CSVVQGQGASEAFF
TRBV6-1 | few | CASSDIQGAQTEAFF
TRBV5-1 | NA | CASSVAGLGREELFF
TRBV19 | NA | CAISGTGFTGELFF
TRBV11-2 | NA | CASSLFQGNEQFF
TRBV6-5 | NA | CASSSLFVGDYGYTF
TRBV6-6 | NA | CASSISQGGPYEQYF
TRBV7-2 | once | CASSLAGSSYNEQFF
TRBV13 | NA | CASSASTGGYEQYF
TRBV19 | NA | CRRVGNTEAFF
TRBV5-1 | NA | CASSLNPGQHTEAFF
TRBV6-1 | NA | CASSEDDRIYGYTF
TRBV30 | NA | CAWSPPREFGNTIYF